The present T cell receptor beta chain was sequenced within a study of human T cells and chemical hapten exposure. Study context: Mostly female, the patients presented with alopecia areata, totalis or universalis.

Time point defined: patch test 1, 2 weeks after DPC sensitization. As for treatment: therapeutic diphenylcyclopropenone sensitization with weekly scalp DPC. This clonotype was found many times. TCRdb reprocessed the RACE reads via MiXCR and lists one record per CDR3 protein. The sample contains 75,000 to 100,000 distinct CDR3 sequences, 12% of which appear only once. The source material was whole blood, sampled in connection with sensitization to the hapten diphenylcyclopropenone (DPC). The sequence was obtained from a woman aged 60-75 years with alopecia areata. Some clones in this sample may be carry-over from other donors' samples.

The DNA of the CDR3 is TGTGCCAGCAGCTTATTACGGACCTACGAGCAGTACTTC. This encodes CASSLLRTYEQYF. This sequence joins TRBV11-2 and TRBJ2-7; no clear D. Trimming stripped 2 bases from V and 2 bases from J, with 7 bases between. This CDR3 is built from 13 residues. Germline CDR1 SGHAT, CDR2 FQNNGV.